This T cell receptor beta chain was obtained from a study of blood T cell repertoires in COVID-19. In the study overall: Samples representing acute and convalescent COVID-19 were sourced from the United States, Italy and Spain. In each case, the material was cDNA or gDNA derived from T cells, B-cell-depleted T cells, or PBMCs.

Methods used by the authors: Amplifying reference gene primers gave estimates of nucleated cell counts. TCRdb keeps only in-frame clones here, not all; method: immunoSEQ multiplex PCR. Clone size and V and J calls were adopted from that table, with D and trimming inferred from the DNA. This sample has 90,000 to 120,000 clones, with 88% found just once. The length of the CDR3 is 14 residues. The V gene's germline CDR1 is MDHEN and CDR2 SYDVKM. Trimming removed 6 bases from V and 4 bases from J; junction bases left unmatched: 5. This TCR was recovered from a man aged 50-60 years with active or convalescent COVID-19. Sequencing used peripheral blood. The V gene is TRBV28, the J gene TRBJ2-5; 10 bases fit TRBD1. CDR3 amino acids: CASSPGTGVETQYF. The CDR3 DNA follows: TGTGCCAGCAGCCCCGGGACAGGGGTAGAGACCCAGTACTTC. Based on the CDR3 plus reference TRBV28 and TRBJ2-5, the full variable domain is DVKVTQSSRYLVKRTGEKVFLECVQDMDHENMFWYRQDPGLGLRLIYFSYDVKMKEKGDIPEGYSVSREKKERFSLILESASTNQTSMYLCASSPGTGVETQYFGPGTRLLVL.